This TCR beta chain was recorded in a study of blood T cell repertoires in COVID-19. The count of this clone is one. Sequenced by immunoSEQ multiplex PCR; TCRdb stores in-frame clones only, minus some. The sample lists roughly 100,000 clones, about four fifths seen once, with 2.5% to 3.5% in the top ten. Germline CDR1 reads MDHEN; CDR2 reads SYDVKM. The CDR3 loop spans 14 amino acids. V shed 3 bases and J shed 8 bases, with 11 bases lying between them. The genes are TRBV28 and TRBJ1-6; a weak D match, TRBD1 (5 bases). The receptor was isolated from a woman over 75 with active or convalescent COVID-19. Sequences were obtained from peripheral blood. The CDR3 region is CASSLTGEHSPLHF. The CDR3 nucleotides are TGTGCCAGCAGTTTGACGGGGGAGCATTCACCCCTCCACTTT.